Included here is one TCR beta chain sequence, with context. This entry is derived from a study of blood T cell repertoires in COVID-19. Study-wide context: The United States, Italy and Spain were the sources of the acute and convalescent COVID-19 samples. PBMCs, B-cell-depleted T cells, or T cells provided the cDNA or gDNA that made up the material.

The CDR3 consists of 19 residues. Germline V gives CDR1 SGHAT, CDR2 FQNNGV. Trimming took off 5 bases at V and 2 bases at J, with 24 bases between the two ends. Per the authors' pipeline: Amplification of reference gene primers provided the estimated nucleated cell counts. The method was immunoSEQ multiplex PCR; TCRdb's version includes in-frame clones alone and lacks a portion of them. The DNA was the basis for D and trimming; V, J and clone size are from that table. The data show under 75,000 clones, nearly 95% seen once. V and J are TRBV11-2 and TRBJ2-2; D might be TRBD1 (5 bases). The clonotype comes from a man in his fifties with active COVID-19. Specimen: peripheral blood. The CDR3 sequence is CASSRVPGHNWGNTGELFF. CDR3 bases: TGTGCCAGCAGCCGAGTCCCAGGGCACAATTGGGGAAACACCGGGGAGCTGTTTTTT.